This record covers a single T cell receptor beta chain. The antigen this receptor binds is unknown. The input lacks base qualities; no much larger clone sits a single base away. The germline V gene provides CDR1 SNHLY and CDR2 FYNNEI. Counted from cysteine to phenylalanine, this CDR3 has 13 amino acids. Kept here is only the CDR3 DNA, which spans 39 bases and is read in frame from base 1. The trim is 8 bases for V and 0 bases for J, with a gap of 5 bases between the germline ends. The sample comes from a study of long-term antiretroviral therapy in people with HIV (dated by TCRdb to 2021 to 2024). Looking at the study overall: The earliest samples were collected roughly a decade before the 2015 WHO recommendation for immediate ART, at a time when ART was usually postponed until CD4 counts fell. Among the 30 to 35 participants with HIV, around ten were female. Whether ART initiation and durable HIV suppression were associated with changes in peripheral blood TRB repertoire composition and diversity was tested in a retrospective serial study. From 30 adults with confirmed HIV infection, the cohort provided approximately 190 cryopreserved PBMC samples, gathered serially across a mean of about six years (range 1-12). No cross-contamination during QIAcube processing turned up in test extractions that ran a monoclonal T-cell line alongside about 35 polyclonal samples.

Sequencing of the TRB variable region was done with the immunoSEQ hsTCRB v3.0 assay at survey level resolution. The target sequencing depth for TRB was roughly 35,000-55,000 T-cell genomes per sample. An Illumina MiSeq with a v3 150-cycle kit was used to sequence the pooled TRB libraries. Turning to the authors' computational methods: Repertoire analysis ran in R within a reproducible Nextflow workflow covering QC, data transformation and analysis. LymphoSeq2, an R package for exploring AIRR-Seq data, was used to implement custom analyses. A few samples that produced fewer than 5000 total TRB sequences were removed, so 180 or so HIV repertoires were analyzed. Among the approximately 190 HIV repertoires that were kept, 59 were collected before ART initiation and roughly 130 were collected after ART initiation. Repertoires were downsampled to 5000 TRB nucleotide sequences, with summary statistics averaged over 100 downsampling iterations. The analysis kept only TRB sequences whose CDR3 regions were at least seven amino acids long. A Shannon entropy-derived clonality score and the Gini coefficient were used to measure diversity. In the repertoire networks, any two of the top 5000 CDR3 amino acid sequences were linked whenever the two sequences differed by an edit distance of one. Antigen specificity groups and MHC restriction were predicted for TRB CDR3 amino acid sequences with GLIPH2. CDR3 amino acid sequences were matched against VDJdb and McPAS-TCR to flag known CMV, EBV, HIV or tissue antigen associations. Pre-ART, post-ART and control groups were compared with Wilcoxon signed-rank tests and Holm-Bonferroni correction. The table comes from immuneACCESS by way of TCRdb, which keeps in-frame sequences with V and J called. Part of the clones is missing from these tables; in studies checked, under half for an unresolved V gene and the rest for unknown reasons. The DNA gave D and trimming, while V, J and clone size come from that table. This sample is represented by about 36,000 clones; 75% to 90% of them were singletons. The top ten constitute 5.8% of the sample.

Study-wide conclusions, independent of this receptor: Starting ART was linked to a significant rise in TRB diversity, yet even after long-term ART the diversity remained significantly lower than in transplant donor controls. Expanded TRB clones identified before ART initiation dominated the repertoire at all time points, although this dominance fluctuated and declined in many PLHIV after ART. Narrower CDR3 length ranges were observed in HIV repertoires than in controls, and an antigen-experienced repertoire with only a slight naive shift after ART was suggested by the network structure. The samples span the years 2004 to 2017, and the ART regimens used at that time may not be as effective as current regimens. Because PBMC availability was limited, only the TCR beta chain was sequenced, with no alpha chain pairing. Because cell numbers in pre-ART samples were limited, unsorted PBMC were profiled instead of sorted CD4+ and CD8+ T cells. Inferences about post-ART repertoire changes were limited because no data were available on ART adherence, viral resistance or therapy changes.

To be included, a participant needed at least one PBMC sample from before ART initiation plus at least two post-ART samples. Treatment was received in the United States of America by all participants with HIV. Cryopreserved samples of about 1-11 million PBMC were thawed and washed before DNA extraction. At the time of the earliest PBMC sample for each participant with HIV, ages ranged from about 20 to 54 years. Per participant, PBMC samples came from 1-4 timepoints prior to ART initiation and 2-8 timepoints following ART initiation, for a median of 7 samples. For every participant, serial HIV viral load, CD4+ T-cell count, ART history and demographic data were obtained. A Qiagen kit on a QIAcube was used to extract genomic DNA from unsorted PBMC, with samples processed in batches of 12.

Source: unsorted PBMCs, taken 3.4 years after starting antiretroviral therapy. This receptor was identified in a man aged 30 to 45 with HIV. The rearranged segments are TRBV2 and TRBJ2-6, with the D gene uncertain. For the CDR3, the sequence is CASLLSGANVLTF. The bases are TGTGCCAGCTTACTCTCTGGGGCCAACGTCCTGACTTTC.